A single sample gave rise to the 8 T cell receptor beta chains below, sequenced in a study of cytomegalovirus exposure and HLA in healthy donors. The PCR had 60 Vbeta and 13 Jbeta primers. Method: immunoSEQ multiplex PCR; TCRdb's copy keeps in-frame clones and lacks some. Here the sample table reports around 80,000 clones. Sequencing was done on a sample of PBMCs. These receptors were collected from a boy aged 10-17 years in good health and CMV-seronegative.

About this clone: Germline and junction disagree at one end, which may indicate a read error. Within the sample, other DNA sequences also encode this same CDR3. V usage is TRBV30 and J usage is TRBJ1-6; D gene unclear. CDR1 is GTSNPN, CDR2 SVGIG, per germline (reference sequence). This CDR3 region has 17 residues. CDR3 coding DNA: TGTGCCTGGAGTGTGGCGGGTGAGGCATTATTAAGGTCACCCCTACACTTT. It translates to CAWSVAGEALLRSPLHF.

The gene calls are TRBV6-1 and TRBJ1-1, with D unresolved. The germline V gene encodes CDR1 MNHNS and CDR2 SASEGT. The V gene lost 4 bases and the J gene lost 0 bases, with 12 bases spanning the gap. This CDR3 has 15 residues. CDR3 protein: CASSGGGRLNTEAFF. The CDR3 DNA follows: TGTGCCAGCAGTGGAGGTGGTCGTTTGAACACTGAAGCTTTCTTT.

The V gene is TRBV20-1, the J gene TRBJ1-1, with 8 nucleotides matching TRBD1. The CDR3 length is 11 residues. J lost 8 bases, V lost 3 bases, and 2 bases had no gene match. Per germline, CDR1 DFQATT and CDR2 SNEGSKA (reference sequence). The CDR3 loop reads CSASRTGEAFF. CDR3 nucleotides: TGCAGTGCTAGTCGGACAGGGGAAGCTTTCTTT.

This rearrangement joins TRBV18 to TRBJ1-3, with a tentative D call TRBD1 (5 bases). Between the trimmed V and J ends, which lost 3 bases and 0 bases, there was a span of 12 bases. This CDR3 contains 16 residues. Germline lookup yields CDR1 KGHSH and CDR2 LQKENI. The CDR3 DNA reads TGTGCCAGCTCACCGACCCGGGGGTCCTCTGGAAACACCATATATTTT. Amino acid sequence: CASSPTRGSSGNTIYF.

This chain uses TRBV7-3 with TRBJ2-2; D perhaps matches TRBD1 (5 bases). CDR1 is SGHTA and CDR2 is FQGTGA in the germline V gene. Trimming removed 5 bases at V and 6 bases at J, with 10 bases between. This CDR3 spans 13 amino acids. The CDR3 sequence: CASSTLGAGELFF. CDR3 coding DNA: TGTGCCAGCAGCACTCTAGGGGCCGGGGAGCTGTTTTTT.

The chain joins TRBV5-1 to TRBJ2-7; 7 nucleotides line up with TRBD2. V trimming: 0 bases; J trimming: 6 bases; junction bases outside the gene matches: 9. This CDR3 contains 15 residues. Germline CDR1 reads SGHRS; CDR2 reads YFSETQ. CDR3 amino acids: CASSLDQNGRVEQYF. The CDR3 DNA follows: TGCGCCAGCAGCTTGGATCAGAATGGGAGGGTCGAGCAGTACTTC.

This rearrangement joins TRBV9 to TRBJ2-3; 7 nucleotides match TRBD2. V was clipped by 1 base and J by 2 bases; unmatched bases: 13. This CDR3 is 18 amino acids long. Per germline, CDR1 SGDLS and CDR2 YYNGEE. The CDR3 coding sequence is TGTGCCAGCAGCGTAAACGATAGAGGGCTAGCGGACACAGATACGCAGTATTTT. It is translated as CASSVNDRGLADTDTQYF.

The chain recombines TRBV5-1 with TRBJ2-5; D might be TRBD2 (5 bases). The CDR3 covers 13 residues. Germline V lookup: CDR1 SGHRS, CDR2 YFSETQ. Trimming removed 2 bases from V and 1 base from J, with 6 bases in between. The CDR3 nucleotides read TGCGCCAGCAGCTTCCGGGGCCAAGAGACCCAGTACTTC. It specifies CASSFRGQETQYF. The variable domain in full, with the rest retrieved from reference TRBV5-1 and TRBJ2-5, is KAGVTQTPRYLIKTRGQQVTLSCSPISGHRSVSWYQQTPGQGLQFLFEYFSETQRNKGNFPGRFSGRQFSNSRSEMNVSTLELGDSALYLCASSFRGQETQYFGPGTRLLVL.